One sample yielded the 14 T cell receptor beta chains listed below, sequenced in a study of T-cell reconstitution after alpha-beta-depleted transplantation in children. Molecular barcoding with unique molecular identifiers was used for the TCRbeta library. TCRdb redid the calling of the PCR reads with MiXCR, one entry per CDR3 protein. The sample contains approximately 150,000 distinct CDR3 sequences, 8.5% to 10% of which appear only once. The specimen comprised PBMCs, mostly from graft donor cells, sampled 180 days after TCRalphabeta/CD19-depleted stem cell transplant. The receptors were gathered from a female patient aged 2 to 10 who had a stem cell transplant for congenital amegakaryocytic thrombocytopenia, so the T cells may come from the graft donor.

This clonotype has a count of ten or more. V usage is TRBV7-7 and J usage is TRBJ2-1, with D possibly being TRBD1 or TRBD2 (5 bases each). Germline lookup yields CDR1 SSHAT and CDR2 FNYEAQ (reference sequence). Trimming cost V 2 bases and J 8 bases, with 22 bases left between them. The CDR3 covers 17 residues. The CDR3 loop is CASSLNVPGTLGDEQFF. The CDR3 DNA reads as TGTGCCAGCAGCTTAAACGTTCCGGGGACCCTTGGCGATGAGCAGTTCTTC.

Ten or more counts support this clonotype. The chain couples TRBV20-1 to TRBJ1-5, with 9 nucleotides matching TRBD1. After removal of 3 bases from V and 6 bases from J, the junction contained 9 bases not matched to a gene. The length of the CDR3 is 15 residues. Germline V gene lookup returns CDR1 DFQATT and CDR2 SNEGSKA (reference sequence). The CDR3 region has the DNA TGCAGTGCTAGCGCCGGGGACAGGGAAGGTCAGCCCCAGCATTTT. Amino acids: CSASAGDREGQPQHF.

There are many counts of this clonotype. The rearrangement uses TRBV5-1 and TRBJ2-2; possibly TRBD1 or TRBD2 for D (5 bases each). V was trimmed by 1 base and J by 6 bases, leaving 13 bases between them. The germline CDR1 and CDR2 sequences are SGHRS and YFSETQ. This CDR3 comprises 15 residues. The DNA of the CDR3 is TGCGCCAGCAGCTTGCGCCCGGGACCACCCGGGGAGCTGTTTTTT. It is translated as CASSLRPGPPGELFF.

The chain carries TRBV29-1 and TRBJ1-2, with D unresolved. The CDR3 has 11 residues. The V gene's germline CDR1 is SQVTM and CDR2 ANQGSEA. V lost 0 bases and J lost 4, with 3 bases in between. The CDR3 sequence is CSVEESYGYTF. CDR3 DNA: TGCAGCGTTGAAGAATCCTATGGCTACACCTTC.

This clonotype came up many times. This rearrangement joins TRBV7-2 to TRBJ1-6; D unclear. The CDR3 spans 12 residues. Per germline, CDR1 SGHTA and CDR2 FQGNSA. V was clipped by 5 bases and J by 10 bases, with 9 bases between them. The CDR3, as DNA: TGTGCCAGCAGCGATACTCGGTCACCCCTCCACTTT. Protein: CASSDTRSPLHF.

In its sample, this clonotype was seen many times. The rearrangement links TRBV12-3 or TRBV12-4 to TRBJ2-3; possible D gene TRBD2, 6 bases. V was trimmed by 6 bases and J by 2 bases, leaving 15 bases between them. This CDR3 is built from 15 residues. The CDR3 region has the DNA TGTGCCAGCAGGGCTAGCGAGACTTACACAGATACGCAGTATTTT. Translating it yields CASRASETYTDTQYF.

J is TRBJ2-1 and V is TRBV24-1, with 9 bases lining up with TRBD2. CDR1 KGHDR and CDR2 SFDVKD come from the germline V gene. J was trimmed by 9 bases and V by 1 base; bases with no gene match: 3. The CDR3 covers 14 residues. CDR3 DNA: TGTGCCACCAGTGATTTAAGGCGGGGGGGTGAGCAGTTCTTC. Translated: CATSDLRRGGEQFF.

This clonotype appeared many times. V and J are TRBV18 and TRBJ2-7, with 10 bases that match TRBD1. J was trimmed by 1 base and V by 3 bases; bases with no gene match: 3. The CDR3 is 15 amino acids. Germline V gives CDR1 KGHSH, CDR2 LQKENI. CDR3 in DNA: TGTGCCAGCTCACCTGGGACAGGGGCGTCCTACGAGCAGTACTTC. Protein product: CASSPGTGASYEQYF.

This clonotype was seen repeatedly, ten times or more. The rearrangement links TRBV29-1 to TRBJ1-1, with D uncertain. The V end lost 3 bases, the J end lost 0 bases, and 11 bases lay between the germline ends. The germline gives CDR1 SQVTM, CDR2 ANQGSEA. The CDR3 extends over 14 amino acids. The CDR3 nucleotides are TGCAGCGTTGACGGCAGACTCATGAACACTGAAGCTTTCTTT. This codes for CSVDGRLMNTEAFF.

V usage is TRBV27 and J usage is TRBJ2-7; maybe TRBD1 (5 bases). CDR1 is MNHEY, CDR2 SMNVEV, per germline (reference sequence). Trimming pared 5 bases from V and 4 bases from J, leaving 9 bases between. This CDR3 has 12 residues. The CDR3 reads CASSPGKYEQYF. DNA for the CDR3: TGTGCCAGCAGTCCAGGGAAGTACGAGCAGTACTTC.

This clonotype was detected only a few times. In nucleotides, the CDR3 is TGCGCCAGCAGCCAAGGTAAAATTATGGGGTCCAATCAGCCCCAGCATTTT. Its protein is CASSQGKIMGSNQPQHF. The chain carries TRBV4-3 and TRBJ1-5; D gene unclear. Germline loops: CDR1 LGHNA, CDR2 YSLEER. Deletions cut 1 base from V and 3 bases from J, with 16 bases between. There are 17 residues in the CDR3.

This clonotype was observed many times. This sequence joins TRBV12-3 or TRBV12-4 and TRBJ1-1; no clear D gene. Trimming took 9 bases from V and 1 from J, leaving 9 bases between them. The CDR3 is 12 residues long. CDR3 in DNA: TGTGCCAGTCGGCGGGGGAACACTGAAGCTTTCTTT. The encoded protein is CASRRGNTEAFF.

To note about this clonotype: One end of the junction varies from germline; a read error may be responsible. The rearrangement links TRBV20-1 to TRBJ2-7; weak D call: TRBD1 (6 bases). The germline gives CDR1 DFQATT, CDR2 SNEGSKA (reference sequence). The CDR3 is 12 residues long. CDR3 nucleotides: TGCAGTGCAAACAGGGTTGCCTACGATCAGTACTTC. Its protein is CSANRVAYDQYF.

This rearrangement joins TRBV3-1 to TRBJ1-4, with 7 positions matching TRBD1. Germline lookup yields CDR1 LGHDT and CDR2 YNNKEL (reference sequence). The CDR3 is made up of 14 amino acids. Trimming removed 7 bases from V and 7 bases from J; junction bases left unmatched: 9. CDR3 loop: CASKSRGTGEKLFF. CDR3 nucleotide sequence: TGTGCCAGCAAATCCAGGGGGACGGGTGAAAAACTGTTTTTT.